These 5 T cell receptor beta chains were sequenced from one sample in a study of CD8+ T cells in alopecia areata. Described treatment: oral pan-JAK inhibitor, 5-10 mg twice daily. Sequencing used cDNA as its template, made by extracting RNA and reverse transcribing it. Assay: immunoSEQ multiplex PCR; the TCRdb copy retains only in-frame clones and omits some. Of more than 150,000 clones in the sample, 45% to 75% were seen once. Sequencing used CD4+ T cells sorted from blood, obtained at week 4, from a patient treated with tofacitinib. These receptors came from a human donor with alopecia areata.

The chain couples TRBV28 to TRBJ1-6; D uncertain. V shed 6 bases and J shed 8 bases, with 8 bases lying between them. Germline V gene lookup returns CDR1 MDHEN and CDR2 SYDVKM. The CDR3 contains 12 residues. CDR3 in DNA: TGTGCCAGCAGCTCTAAACATTCACCCCTCCACTTT. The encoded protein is CASSSKHSPLHF.

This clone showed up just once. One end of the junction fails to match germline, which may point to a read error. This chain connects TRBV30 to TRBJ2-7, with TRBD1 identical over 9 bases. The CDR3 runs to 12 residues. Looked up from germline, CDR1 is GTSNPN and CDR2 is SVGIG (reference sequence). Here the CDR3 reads CACRTGDYKQYF. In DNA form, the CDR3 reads TGTGCCTGCCGGACAGGGGACTACAAGCAGTACTTC. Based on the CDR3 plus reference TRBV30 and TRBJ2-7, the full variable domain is SQTIHQWPATLVQPVGSPLSLECTVEGTSNPNLYWYRQAAGRGLQLLFYSVGIGQISSEVPQNLSASRPQDRQFILSSKKLLLSDSGFYLCACRTGDYKQYFGPGTRLTVT.

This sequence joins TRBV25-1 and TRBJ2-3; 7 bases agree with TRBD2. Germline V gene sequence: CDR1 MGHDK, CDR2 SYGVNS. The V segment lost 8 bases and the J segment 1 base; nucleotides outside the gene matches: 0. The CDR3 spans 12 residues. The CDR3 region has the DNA TGTGCCAGCGGGGGGGGCACAGATACGCAGTATTTT. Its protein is CASGGGTDTQYF.

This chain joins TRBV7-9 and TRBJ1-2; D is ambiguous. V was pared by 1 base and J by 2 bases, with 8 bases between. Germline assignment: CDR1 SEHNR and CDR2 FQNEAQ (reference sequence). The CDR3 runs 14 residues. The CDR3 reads CASSLGSVNYGYTF. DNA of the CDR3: TGTGCCAGCAGCTTAGGTTCGGTGAACTATGGCTACACCTTC.

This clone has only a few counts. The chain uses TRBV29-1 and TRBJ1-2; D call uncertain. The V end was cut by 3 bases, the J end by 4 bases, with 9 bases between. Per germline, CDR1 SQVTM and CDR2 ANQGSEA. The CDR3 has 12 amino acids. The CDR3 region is CSVDSGSYGYTF. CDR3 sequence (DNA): TGCAGCGTTGATAGTGGGTCCTATGGCTACACCTTC.